This T cell receptor beta chain was captured in a study of blood T cell repertoires in COVID-19. Turning to the study itself: The cDNA or gDNA used as material had been derived from T cells, B-cell-depleted T cells, or PBMCs.

The V and J ends lost 0 bases and 1 base, in that order; junction bases with no gene match: 4. There are 18 residues in the CDR3. From germline, CDR1 is SGHRS and CDR2 YFSETQ. In the original workflow: Estimation of nucleated cell counts was performed using reference gene primer amplification. Method: immunoSEQ multiplex PCR; TCRdb's copy keeps in-frame clones and lacks some. The D gene and trimming were derived from the DNA, and the V and J assignments and clone size from that table. The table has about 170,000 clones, less than 85% seen once; the top ten hold 10% to 13%. This clone was found a few times.

This rearrangement joins TRBV5-1 to TRBJ2-2, with 12 bases fitting TRBD2. What was sequenced was peripheral blood. The clonotype originates from a woman of 80 years or more with active or convalescent COVID-19. The CDR3 protein is CASSLAPGLAGNTGELFF. CDR3 nucleotide sequence: TGCGCCAGCAGCTTGGCTCCGGGACTAGCGGGGAACACCGGGGAGCTGTTTTTT.